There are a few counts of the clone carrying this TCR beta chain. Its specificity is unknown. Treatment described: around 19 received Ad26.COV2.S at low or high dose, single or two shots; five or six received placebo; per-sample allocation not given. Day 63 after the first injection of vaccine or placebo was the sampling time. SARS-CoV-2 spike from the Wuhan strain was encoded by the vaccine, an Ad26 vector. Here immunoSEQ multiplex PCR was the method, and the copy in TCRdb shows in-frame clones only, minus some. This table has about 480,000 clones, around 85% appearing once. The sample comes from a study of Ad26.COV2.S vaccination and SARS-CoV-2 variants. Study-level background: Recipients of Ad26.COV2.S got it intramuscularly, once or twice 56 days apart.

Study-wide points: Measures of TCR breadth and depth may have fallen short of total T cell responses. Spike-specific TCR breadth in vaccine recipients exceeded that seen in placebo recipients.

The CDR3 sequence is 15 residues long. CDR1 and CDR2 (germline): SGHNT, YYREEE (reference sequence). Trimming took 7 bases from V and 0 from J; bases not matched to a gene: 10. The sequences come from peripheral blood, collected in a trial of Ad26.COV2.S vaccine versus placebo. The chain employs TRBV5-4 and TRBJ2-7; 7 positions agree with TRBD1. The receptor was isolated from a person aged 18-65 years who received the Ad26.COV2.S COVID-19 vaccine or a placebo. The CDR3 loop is CASSDRSSSSYEQYF. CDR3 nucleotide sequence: TGTGCCAGCTCGGACAGGTCCTCGAGCTCCTACGAGCAGTACTTC.